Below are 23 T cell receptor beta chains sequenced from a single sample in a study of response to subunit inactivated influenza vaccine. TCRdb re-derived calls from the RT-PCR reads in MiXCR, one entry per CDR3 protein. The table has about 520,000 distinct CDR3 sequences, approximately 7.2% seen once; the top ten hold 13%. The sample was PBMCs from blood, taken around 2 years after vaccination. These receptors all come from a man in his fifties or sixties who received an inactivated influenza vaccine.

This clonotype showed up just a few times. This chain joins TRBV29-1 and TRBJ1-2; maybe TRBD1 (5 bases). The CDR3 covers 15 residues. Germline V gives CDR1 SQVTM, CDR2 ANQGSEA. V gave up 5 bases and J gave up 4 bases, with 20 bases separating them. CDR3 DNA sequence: TGCAGCGTTCTCCGGGCTTCGAGAGGGGTCTATGGCTACACCTTC. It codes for CSVLRASRGVYGYTF.

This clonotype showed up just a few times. This chain's CDR3 is CASGGLAGAGELFF. In DNA, the CDR3 is TGTGCCAGTGGAGGACTAGCGGGAGCCGGGGAGCTGTTTTTT. J is TRBJ2-2 and V is TRBV28; 13 bases fit TRBD2. Per the germline V gene, CDR1 is MDHEN and CDR2 is SYDVKM. V shed 9 bases, J shed 6 bases, and the junction held 4 bases outside the gene matches. There are 14 residues in the CDR3. Based on the CDR3 plus reference TRBV28 and TRBJ2-2, the full variable domain is DVKVTQSSRYLVKRTGEKVFLECVQDMDHENMFWYRQDPGLGLRLIYFSYDVKMKEKGDIPEGYSVSREKKERFSLILESASTNQTSMYLCASGGLAGAGELFFGEGSRLTVL.

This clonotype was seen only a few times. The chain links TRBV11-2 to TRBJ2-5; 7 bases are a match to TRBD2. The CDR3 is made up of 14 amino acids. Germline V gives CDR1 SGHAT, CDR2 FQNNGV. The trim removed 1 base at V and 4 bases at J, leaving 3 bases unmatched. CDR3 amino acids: CASSLVASGETQYF. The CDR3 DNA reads TGTGCCAGCAGCTTAGTAGCTAGCGGAGAGACCCAGTACTTC.

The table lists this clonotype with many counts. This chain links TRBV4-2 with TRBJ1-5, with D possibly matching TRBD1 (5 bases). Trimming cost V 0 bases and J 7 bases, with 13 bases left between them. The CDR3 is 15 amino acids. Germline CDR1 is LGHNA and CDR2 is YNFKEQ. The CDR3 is CASSQDGGGDQPQHF. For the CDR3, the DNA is TGTGCCAGCAGCCAAGACGGGGGAGGGGACCAGCCCCAGCATTTT.

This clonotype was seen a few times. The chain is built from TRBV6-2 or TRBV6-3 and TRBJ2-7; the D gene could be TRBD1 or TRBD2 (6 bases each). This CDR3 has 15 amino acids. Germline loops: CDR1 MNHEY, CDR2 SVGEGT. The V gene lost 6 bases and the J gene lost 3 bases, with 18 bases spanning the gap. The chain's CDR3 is CASRQRGTPNYEQYF. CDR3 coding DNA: TGTGCCAGCAGACAACGCGGGACACCTAACTACGAGCAGTACTTC.

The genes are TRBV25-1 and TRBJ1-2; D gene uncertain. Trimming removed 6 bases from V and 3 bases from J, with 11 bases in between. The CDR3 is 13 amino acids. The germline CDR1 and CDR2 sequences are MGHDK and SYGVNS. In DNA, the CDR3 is TGTGCCAGCAGGGAGAGGGAGGACTATGGCTACACCTTC. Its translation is CASREREDYGYTF.

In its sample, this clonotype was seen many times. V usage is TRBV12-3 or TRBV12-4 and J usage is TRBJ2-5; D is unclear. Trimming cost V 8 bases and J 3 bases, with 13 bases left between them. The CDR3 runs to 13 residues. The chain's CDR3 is CASLHRPEETQYF. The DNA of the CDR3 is TGTGCCAGCTTGCACAGACCAGAAGAGACCCAGTACTTC.

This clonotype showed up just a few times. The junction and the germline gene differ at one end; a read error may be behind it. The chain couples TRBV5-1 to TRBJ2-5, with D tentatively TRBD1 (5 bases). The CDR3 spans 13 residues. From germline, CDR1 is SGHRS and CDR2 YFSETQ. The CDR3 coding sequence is TGCGCCAGCAGTCTGACAGTGGAAGAAACCCAGTACTTC. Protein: CASSLTVEETQYF.

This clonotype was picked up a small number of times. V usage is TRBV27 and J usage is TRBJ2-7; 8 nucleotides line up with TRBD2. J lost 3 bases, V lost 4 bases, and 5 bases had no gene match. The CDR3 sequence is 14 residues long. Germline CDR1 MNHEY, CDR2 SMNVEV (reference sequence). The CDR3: CASSSHSGGYEQYF. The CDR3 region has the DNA TGTGCCAGCAGTTCTCACAGCGGGGGCTACGAGCAGTACTTC.

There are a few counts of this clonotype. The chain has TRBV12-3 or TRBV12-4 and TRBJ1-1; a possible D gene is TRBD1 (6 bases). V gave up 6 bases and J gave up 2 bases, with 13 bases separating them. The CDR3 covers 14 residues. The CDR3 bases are TGTGCCAGCAGAGCCGGGACATCCAACACTGAAGCTTTCTTT. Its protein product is CASRAGTSNTEAFF.

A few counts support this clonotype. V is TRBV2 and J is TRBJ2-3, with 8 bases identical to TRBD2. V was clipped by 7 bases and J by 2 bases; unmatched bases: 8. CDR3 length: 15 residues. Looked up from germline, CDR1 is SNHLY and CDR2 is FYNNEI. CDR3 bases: TGTGCCAGCAAGTGGCGGGGGGCTCTCACAGATACGCAGTATTTT. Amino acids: CASKWRGALTDTQYF.

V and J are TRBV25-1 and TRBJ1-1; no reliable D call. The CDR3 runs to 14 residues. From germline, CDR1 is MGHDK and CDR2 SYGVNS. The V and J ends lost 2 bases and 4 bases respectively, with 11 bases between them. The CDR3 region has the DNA TGTGCCAGCAGTGAAGCCCGGAGGACCACTGAAGCTTTCTTT. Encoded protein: CASSEARRTTEAFF.

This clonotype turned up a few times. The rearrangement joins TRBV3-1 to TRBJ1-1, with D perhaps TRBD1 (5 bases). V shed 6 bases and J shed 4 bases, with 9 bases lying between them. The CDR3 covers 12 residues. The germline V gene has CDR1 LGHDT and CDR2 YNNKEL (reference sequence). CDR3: CASSPDSTEAFF. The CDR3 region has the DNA TGTGCCAGCAGTCCTGACAGCACTGAAGCTTTCTTT. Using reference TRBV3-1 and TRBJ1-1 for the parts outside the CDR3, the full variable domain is DTAVSQTPKYLVTQMGNDKSIKCEQNLGHDTMYWYKQDSKKFLKIMFSYNNKELIINETVPNRFSPKSPDKAHLNLHINSLELGDSAVYFCASSPDSTEAFFGQGTRLTVV.

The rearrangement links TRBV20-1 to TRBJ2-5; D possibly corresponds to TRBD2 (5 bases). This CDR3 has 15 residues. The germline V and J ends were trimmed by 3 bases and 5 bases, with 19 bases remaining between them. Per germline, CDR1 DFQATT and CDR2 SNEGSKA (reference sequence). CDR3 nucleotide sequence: TGCAGTGCTAGGTCCATGGATGGGAGTGGGGAGACCCAGTACTTC. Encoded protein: CSARSMDGSGETQYF.

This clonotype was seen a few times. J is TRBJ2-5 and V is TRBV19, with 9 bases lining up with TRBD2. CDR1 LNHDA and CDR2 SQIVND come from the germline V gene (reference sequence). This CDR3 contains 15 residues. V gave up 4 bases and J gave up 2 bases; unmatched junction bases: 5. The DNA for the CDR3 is TGTGCCAGTAGTACTCCGGGACTAGCTCAAGAGACCCAGTACTTC. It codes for CASSTPGLAQETQYF.

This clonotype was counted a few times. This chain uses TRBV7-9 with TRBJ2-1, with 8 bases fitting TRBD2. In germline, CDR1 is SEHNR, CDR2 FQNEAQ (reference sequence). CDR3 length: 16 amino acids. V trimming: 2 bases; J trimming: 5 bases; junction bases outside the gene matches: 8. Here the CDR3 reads CASSLSYSGGNNEQFF. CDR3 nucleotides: TGTGCCAGCAGCTTATCTTACAGCGGGGGTAACAATGAGCAGTTCTTC.

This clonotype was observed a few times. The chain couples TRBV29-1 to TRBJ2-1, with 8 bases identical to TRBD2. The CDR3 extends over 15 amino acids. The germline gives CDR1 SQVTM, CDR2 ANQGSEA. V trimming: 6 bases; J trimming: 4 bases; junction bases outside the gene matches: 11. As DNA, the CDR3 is TGCAGCGTCGCACCCGGGAGGGCCGCTTACAATGAGCAGTTCTTC. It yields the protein CSVAPGRAAYNEQFF.

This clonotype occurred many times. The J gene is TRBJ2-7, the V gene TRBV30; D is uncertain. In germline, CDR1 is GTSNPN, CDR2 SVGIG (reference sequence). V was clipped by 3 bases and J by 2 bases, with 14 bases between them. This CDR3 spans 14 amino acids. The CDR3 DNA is TGTGCCTGGAGCCTACTAAACCCCACCTACGAGCAGTACTTC. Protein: CAWSLLNPTYEQYF.

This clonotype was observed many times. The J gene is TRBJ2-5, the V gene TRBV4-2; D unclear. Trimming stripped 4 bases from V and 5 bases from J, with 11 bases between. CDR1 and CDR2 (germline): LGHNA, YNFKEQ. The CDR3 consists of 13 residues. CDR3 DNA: TGTGCCAGCAGCCCGACACCCGGGGAGACCCAGTACTTC. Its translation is CASSPTPGETQYF.

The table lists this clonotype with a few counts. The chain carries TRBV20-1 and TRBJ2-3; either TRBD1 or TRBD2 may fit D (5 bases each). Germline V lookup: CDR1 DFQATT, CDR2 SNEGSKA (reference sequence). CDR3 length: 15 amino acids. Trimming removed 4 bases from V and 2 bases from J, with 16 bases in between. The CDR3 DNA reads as TGCAGTGCTACCGGGACCATAGGAGACACAGATACGCAGTATTTT. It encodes CSATGTIGDTDTQYF.

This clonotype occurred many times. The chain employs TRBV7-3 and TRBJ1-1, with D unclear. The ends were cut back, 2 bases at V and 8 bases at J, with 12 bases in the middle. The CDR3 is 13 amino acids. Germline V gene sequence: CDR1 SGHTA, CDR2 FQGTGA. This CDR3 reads CASSLDMVSEAFF. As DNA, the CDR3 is TGTGCCAGCAGCTTAGATATGGTGTCGGAAGCTTTCTTT.

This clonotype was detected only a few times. In DNA, the CDR3 is TGTGCCAGCAGCCCGTGGGACAGTGGGGGAGATGAGCAGTACTTC. Protein product: CASSPWDSGGDEQYF. This chain links TRBV6-1 with TRBJ2-7, with TRBD1 matching over 7 bases. The V segment lost 6 bases and the J segment 7 bases; nucleotides outside the gene matches: 15. The CDR3 covers 15 residues. From germline, CDR1 is MNHNS and CDR2 SASEGT.

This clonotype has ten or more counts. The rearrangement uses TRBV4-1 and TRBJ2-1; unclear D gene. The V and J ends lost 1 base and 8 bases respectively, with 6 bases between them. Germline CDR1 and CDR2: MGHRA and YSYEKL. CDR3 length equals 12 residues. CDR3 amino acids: CASSQGWDEQFF. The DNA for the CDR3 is TGCGCCAGCAGCCAAGGCTGGGATGAGCAGTTCTTC.